These 4 T cell receptor beta chains came from one sample sequenced in a study of identical twins. Each CDR3 protein gets one entry after TCRdb re-called the 5' RACE reads with MiXCR. The sample contains under 300,000 distinct CDR3 sequences, over 12% of which appear only once. Sequencing was performed on memory (CD45RO+) T cells sorted from blood. Receptors were obtained from a woman aged 18-30 years in good health.

The sample holds many counts of this clonotype. The rearrangement uses TRBV14 and TRBJ2-3; D gene uncertain. V lost 1 base and J lost 2, with 7 bases in between. The CDR3 covers 14 residues. CDR1 is SGHDN, CDR2 FVKESK, per germline. The CDR3, as DNA: TGTGCCAGCAGCCAAGGGCGCCACACAGATACGCAGTATTTT. Its translation is CASSQGRHTDTQYF.

In its sample, this clonotype was seen many times. J is TRBJ2-3 and V is TRBV20-1; D may be TRBD2 (6 bases). The CDR3 contains 13 residues. Germline lookup yields CDR1 DFQATT and CDR2 SNEGSKA (reference sequence). V was shortened by 3 bases and J by 1 base, with 8 bases between the two germline ends. The CDR3 nucleotides are TGCAGTGCTAGCGGGAGTGGCACAGATACGCAGTATTTT. Amino acids: CSASGSGTDTQYF.

This clonotype was detected a few times. The rearrangement links TRBV5-1 to TRBJ1-1, with TRBD1 matching 9 bases. The CDR3 is 15 residues long. Trimming at V came to 4 bases and at J to 2 bases, leaving 6 bases not matched to a gene. The germline gives CDR1 SGHRS, CDR2 YFSETQ. The CDR3, as DNA: TGCGCCAGCAGCATGGGGGACAGGGTCAACACTGAAGCTTTCTTT. Protein product: CASSMGDRVNTEAFF.

This clonotype showed up many times. The chain carries TRBV12-5 and TRBJ1-6, with D perhaps TRBD1 (5 bases). Germline V lookup: CDR1 LGHNT, CDR2 FRNRAP. V lost 3 bases and J 15 bases, leaving 12 bases between the germline ends. CDR3 size: 12 residues. The CDR3 is CASGFRDGDLHF. In DNA form, the CDR3 reads TGTGCTAGTGGTTTTCGGGACGGCGACCTCCACTTT.